Listed here is a single TCR beta chain. Its target is unknown. This sample is part of a study of blood T cells in healthy people across ages. Notes on the study in general: Any changes in expanded clonotypes were possibly confounded, as donor CMV status remained unknown.

Through a sample-barcoded 5' primer and a J-beta primer mix, a second PCR was run for about 6 to 11 cycles. TCRdb re-analysed the 5' RACE reads in MiXCR, keeping a single row per CDR3 protein. The repertoire includes over 950,000 distinct CDR3 sequences, roughly 51% of them detected once, and about 20% sits in the top ten. The origin of this receptor is a woman in her sixties in good health. The sequenced sample consisted of blood.

CDR3 region: CATSHRLAGGGEARDTQYF. The CDR3, as DNA: TGTGCCACCAGTCATCGACTAGCGGGAGGAGGAGAAGCTCGAGATACGCAGTATTTT. The chain uses TRBV24-1 and TRBJ2-3, with 13 bases identical to TRBD2. J gave up 5 bases and V 6 bases, and 16 bases lay outside the gene matches. This CDR3 is 19 amino acids long. Germline V gene lookup returns CDR1 KGHDR and CDR2 SFDVKD.